This T cell receptor (beta chain) originates from a study of blood T cell repertoires in COVID-19. Overall study: Samples representing acute and convalescent COVID-19 were sourced from the United States, Italy and Spain. T cells, B-cell-depleted T cells, or PBMCs supplied cDNA or gDNA.

Only in-frame clones appear in the TCRdb table, and some are missing; sequencing was by immunoSEQ multiplex PCR. Here the sample spans 200,000 or so clones, 80% to 85% being singletons. This CDR3 spans 13 amino acids. With 7 bases clipped from V and 3 bases from J, the junction kept 6 bases outside the gene matches. Per the germline V gene, CDR1 is SQVTM and CDR2 is ANQGSEA. This TCR was recovered from a woman aged 60-75 years who had recovered from COVID-19. The chain joins TRBV29-1 to TRBJ1-1; TRBD1 matches 9 bases. The sample taken for sequencing was peripheral blood. DNA of the CDR3: TGCAGCGGGACGGGACAGGGTGACACTGAAGCTTTCTTT. Protein: CSGTGQGDTEAFF.